A single sample is the source of the 24 T cell receptor beta chains below, sequenced in a study of Graves' ophthalmopathy and Graves' hyperthyroidism. TCR beta CDR3 amplification used RNA transcripts. Second-round multiplex PCR came after first-round RT-PCR with HTBI primers. TCRdb passed the multiplex PCR reads through MiXCR, listing each CDR3 protein once. Of about 590,000 distinct CDR3 sequences detected, less than 40% appear once; the ten largest clones hold about 4.1%. The sequenced material came from peripheral blood or thyroid tissue (not recorded which). The origin of the receptors is an adult man with Graves' hyperthyroidism.

This clonotype appeared many times. The J gene is TRBJ1-6, the V gene TRBV6-5; 8 bases align to TRBD1. V lost 5 bases to trimming and J lost 10 bases; unmatched junction nucleotides: 7. The CDR3 is made up of 14 amino acids. CDR1 is MNHEY, CDR2 SVGAGI, per germline. This CDR3 is CASSVDRVISPLHF. The CDR3 DNA reads as TGTGCCAGCAGTGTGGACAGGGTAATCTCACCCCTCCACTTT.

This clonotype was counted a few times. CDR3 amino acids: CSARDLAGLSYEQYF. Here the CDR3 DNA reads TGCAGTGCTAGAGATCTAGCGGGCCTCTCCTACGAGCAGTACTTC. This chain connects TRBV20-1 to TRBJ2-7, with TRBD2 identical over 8 bases. This CDR3 has 15 residues. In germline, CDR1 is DFQATT, CDR2 SNEGSKA (reference sequence). V dropped 0 bases and J dropped 0; count of bases not matched to a gene: 4.

This clonotype was seen ten or more times. V usage is TRBV20-1 and J usage is TRBJ1-5, with TRBD1 matching 7 bases. Germline V gives CDR1 DFQATT, CDR2 SNEGSKA (reference sequence). The CDR3 covers 14 residues. Losses at the gene ends were 3 bases for V and 4 bases for J; bases not matched to a gene: 6. CDR3 residues: CSASLDRPNQPQHF. CDR3 sequence (DNA): TGCAGTGCTAGCCTGGACAGGCCTAATCAGCCCCAGCATTTT.

V and J are TRBV6-4 and TRBJ2-5, with 8 positions matching TRBD2. The end of the DNA fits TRBJ2-7 better, so the J call may be wrong. Germline CDR1 is MRHNA and CDR2 is SNTAGT. The CDR3 has 15 amino acids. CDR3 in amino acids: CASSPGGAGSYEQYF. CDR3 bases: TGTGCCAGCAGTCCGGGAGGGGCCGGCTCCTACGAGCAGTACTTC.

This clonotype came up once. It may be a read error: a sequence one base away is much more abundant. The rearrangement joins TRBV6-5 to TRBJ1-1; D unresolved. The germline V and J ends were trimmed by 6 bases and 0 bases, with 8 bases remaining between them. The germline CDR1 and CDR2 sequences are MNHEY and SVGAGI. The CDR3 consists of 13 residues. For the CDR3, the DNA is TGTGCCAGCAGACCCATCATGAACACTGAAGCTTTCTTT. Amino acid sequence: CASRPIMNTEAFF.

This clonotype was found many times. The chain couples TRBV5-4 to TRBJ2-5; TRBD2 aligns across 8 bases. The V gene end was trimmed by 9 bases and the J gene end by 2 bases; junction bases not matched to a gene: 12. CDR1 is SGHNT, CDR2 YYREEE, per germline (reference sequence). The CDR3 totals 15 residues. Here the CDR3 reads CATTSASGLQETQYF. CDR3 in DNA: TGTGCCACGACGTCGGCTAGCGGGTTGCAAGAGACCCAGTACTTC.

This clonotype was seen a few times. The rearrangement joins TRBV7-9 to TRBJ1-1; D is unresolved. V lost 1 base, J lost 2 bases, and 14 bases lay in between. There are 16 residues in the CDR3. In germline, CDR1 is SEHNR, CDR2 FQNEAQ (reference sequence). CDR3 region: CASSLVGNRDNTEAFF. The CDR3 nucleotides are TGTGCCAGCAGCTTAGTTGGTAACAGAGACAACACTGAAGCTTTCTTT.

Points on this clonotype: A much more abundant neighbour one base away suggests this may be a read error. The J gene is TRBJ1-4, the V gene TRBV12-3 or TRBV12-4; TRBD1 aligns across 8 bases. This CDR3 region has 14 residues. The junction had 9 bases not matched to a gene; V was cut back by 7 bases and J by 8 bases. CDR3 amino acids: CASKSPDRAEKLFF. Here the CDR3 DNA reads TGTGCCAGCAAATCTCCGGACAGGGCCGAAAAACTGTTTTTT.

Concerning this clonotype itself: A much larger clone lies a single base off, so this may be a read error. Here the CDR3 reads CASWTSSETQYF. The DNA for the CDR3 is TGTGCCAGCTGGACCAGCTCGGAGACCCAGTACTTC. This chain joins TRBV25-1 and TRBJ2-5; D unclear. Trimming pared 8 bases from V and 5 bases from J, leaving 12 bases between. Germline CDR1 and CDR2: MGHDK and SYGVNS. CDR3 length: 12 residues.

This chain connects TRBV20-1 to TRBJ2-5, with D maybe TRBD1 (5 bases). Germline V CDR1 and CDR2: DFQATT, SNEGSKA (reference sequence). This CDR3 contains 10 residues. Trimming removed 2 bases from V and 7 bases from J, with 5 bases in between. The CDR3 nucleotides are TGCAGTGCTAGACAGGGGACCCAGTACTTC. Residues: CSARQGTQYF.

Comment on this clonotype: One end of the junction does not line up with germline, which may come from a read error. The chain couples TRBV19 to TRBJ1-3; no clear D gene. CDR1 is LNHDA and CDR2 is SQIVND in the germline V gene (reference sequence). CDR3 length: 13 amino acids. The chain's CDR3 is CASSPGLVSTVYF. CDR3 coding DNA: TGTGCCAGTAGTCCCGGCCTGGTGAGCACCGTATATTTT.

The CDR3 region is CSARAVSNTGELFF. DNA of the CDR3: TGCAGTGCTAGAGCCGTCTCGAACACCGGGGAGCTGTTTTTT. V usage is TRBV20-1 and J usage is TRBJ2-2; D is unclear. The CDR3 extends over 14 amino acids. The germline V gene has CDR1 DFQATT and CDR2 SNEGSKA (reference sequence). Trimming took 1 base from V and 0 from J, leaving 6 bases between them.

The chain joins TRBV10-3 to TRBJ1-1, with 8 bases aligning to TRBD1. The CDR3 runs 13 residues. The V and J ends lost 10 bases and 5 bases, in that order; junction bases with no gene match: 9. Looked up from germline, CDR1 is ENHRY and CDR2 is SYGVKD. In DNA form, the CDR3 reads TGTGCCAGCACGGACAGGGTTTGGACTGAAGCTTTCTTT. Protein product: CASTDRVWTEAFF.

At least ten counts were recorded for this clonotype. The junction and the germline gene differ at one end; a read error may be behind it. The chain employs TRBV7-7 and TRBJ2-5; 10 bases line up with TRBD2. Per germline, CDR1 SSHAT and CDR2 FNYEAQ (reference sequence). This CDR3 region has 15 residues. The CDR3: CASSRGTSDRETQYF. CDR3 coding DNA: TGTGCTAGCAGCCGCGGGACTAGCGATCGAGAGACCCAGTACTTC.

The chain employs TRBV7-2 and TRBJ2-5, with D unresolved. The DNA end lines up better with TRBJ2-1; the J call may be wrong. The CDR3 length is 12 residues. The V gene's germline CDR1 is SGHTA and CDR2 FQGNSA. For the CDR3, the DNA is TGTGCCAGCAGCTTGGAAGCGCATGAGCAGTTCTTC. It specifies CASSLEAHEQFF.

The chain joins TRBV29-1 to TRBJ1-1, with 8 bases lining up with TRBD1. The V gene's germline CDR1 is SQVTM and CDR2 ANQGSEA. The CDR3 spans 12 residues. CDR3 sequence reads: CSSGQGRTEAFF. The CDR3 nucleotides are TGCAGTTCAGGACAGGGACGAACTGAAGCTTTCTTT.

This clonotype was counted at least ten times. The chain links TRBV19 to TRBJ1-2, with D uncertain. The V gene's germline CDR1 is LNHDA and CDR2 SQIVND (reference sequence). This CDR3 region has 16 residues. Trimming left V 5 bases short and J 3 bases short, with 19 bases between. This CDR3 reads CASSSHQEDGDYGYTF. CDR3 nucleotides: TGTGCCAGTAGTTCACATCAGGAGGACGGTGACTATGGCTACACCTTC. Full variable domain (remainder filled in from reference TRBV19 and TRBJ1-2): DGGITQSPKYLFRKEGQNVTLSCEQNLNHDAMYWYRQDPGQGLRLIYYSQIVNDFQKGDIAEGYSVSREKKESFPLTVTSAQKNPTAFYLCASSSHQEDGDYGYTFGSGTRLTVV.

This clonotype was seen a handful of times. J is TRBJ2-5 and V is TRBV6-5, with a weak D call TRBD1 (6 bases). The V and J ends lost 2 bases and 2 bases respectively, with 18 bases between them. CDR3 length: 17 amino acids. The germline V gene has CDR1 MNHEY and CDR2 SVGAGI. The DNA of the CDR3 is TGTGCCAGCAGTTACGGGTGGAGAACAGGGCGACAAGAGACCCAGTACTTC. Its protein product is CASSYGWRTGRQETQYF.

The table lists this clonotype with many counts. This chain uses TRBV12-3 or TRBV12-4 with TRBJ1-2; D is unresolved. The CDR3 length is 12 residues. V lost 2 bases and J lost 6, with 7 bases in between. DNA for the CDR3: TGTGCCAGCAGTTTATTGCGGGATGGCTACACCTTC. Translating gives CASSLLRDGYTF.

With regard to this clonotype: One end of the junction is discordant with germline, which a read error may explain. The chain couples TRBV7-6 to TRBJ2-5; TRBD2 matches at 12 bases. The end of the DNA is better explained by TRBJ2-1, so the J call may be wrong. CDR1 SGHVS and CDR2 FNYEAQ come from the germline V gene. There are 17 residues in the CDR3. The CDR3 is CASSISPTSGRSGEQFF. The CDR3 DNA reads as TGTGCTAGCAGCATAAGCCCGACTAGCGGGAGAAGTGGAGAGCAGTTCTTC.

Regarding this clonotype: A single base separates this from a much larger clone, so it may be a read error. The chain is built from TRBV4-1 and TRBJ2-5, with 7 positions matching TRBD1. After removal of 2 bases from V and 5 bases from J, the junction contained 5 bases not matched to a gene. The CDR3 is made up of 14 amino acids. Germline CDR1 reads MGHRA; CDR2 reads YSYEKL. The CDR3 region is CASSQTTGRETQYF. Here the CDR3 DNA reads TGCGCCAGCAGCCAAACGACAGGGCGGGAGACCCAGTACTTC.

Only one count was recorded for this clonotype. This may come from a read error, since a much larger clone is one base off. The chain has TRBV6-1 and TRBJ1-2, with TRBD1 matching over 7 bases. The CDR3 has 17 residues. Germline V CDR1 and CDR2: MNHNS, SASEGT. As DNA, the CDR3 is TGTGCCAGCCTTGCGGTACTTGGGACAGCTCCTAACCATGGCTACACCTTC. Translation: CASLAVLGTAPNHGYTF.

V and J are TRBV5-1 and TRBJ1-2, with TRBD1 as a possible D gene (6 bases). The CDR3 is 15 residues long. The V and J ends lost 0 bases and 6 bases respectively, with 15 bases between them. Germline values: CDR1 SGHRS, CDR2 YFSETQ. The CDR3 DNA is TGCGCCAGCAGCTTGGGTGGGTTCGACAGGAATGGCTACACCTTC. Encoded protein: CASSLGGFDRNGYTF.

Ten or more counts support this clonotype. This chain uses TRBV7-2 with TRBJ2-5, with D possibly TRBD1 on 6 matching bases. The CDR3 covers 14 residues. The germline V gene encodes CDR1 SGHTA and CDR2 FQGNSA. V was shortened by 1 base and J by 5 bases, with 11 bases between the two germline ends. CDR3 protein: CASSLGGGTETQYF. The CDR3 bases are TGTGCCAGCAGCTTAGGAGGGGGAACGGAGACCCAGTACTTC.